Given below is one T cell receptor (beta chain) in context. Methods used by the authors: By means of reference gene primer amplification, nucleated cell counts were estimated. Only in-frame clones appear in the TCRdb table, and some are missing; sequencing was by immunoSEQ multiplex PCR. The V and J calls and clone size were taken over from that table, and D and trimming were inferred from the DNA. The table lists under 250,000 clones, roughly 84% of them singletons. Looked up from germline, CDR1 is SGHTS and CDR2 is YDEGEE. The CDR3 length is 14 residues. After removal of 0 bases from V and 9 bases from J, the junction contained 6 bases not matched to a gene. The sample comes from a study of blood T cell repertoires in COVID-19. The wider study: The origin of the acute and convalescent COVID-19 samples was the United States, Italy and Spain. T cells, B-cell-depleted T cells, or PBMCs provided the cDNA or gDNA that served as material.

This receptor was taken from a man aged 50 to 60 with active or convalescent COVID-19. The sample consisted of peripheral blood. The rearrangement uses TRBV5-8 and TRBJ1-5; 7 bases are a match to TRBD1. The CDR3 coding sequence is TGTGCCAGCAGCTTGGATGCAGGGGGTAGGCCCCAGCATTTT. Its protein product is CASSLDAGGRPQHF.